The 30 T cell receptor beta chains listed next were all sequenced from one sample in a study of post-analysis software for immune sequencing data. Study outcomes and limitations: About five TRBV segments, including TRBV5-6, TRBV5-1 and TRBV20-1, were more frequent in patients than controls.

Unique molecular identifiers had been added to the TCR beta cDNA libraries. TCRdb fed the PCR reads into MiXCR, producing one record per CDR3 protein. The table lists hundreds of thousands of distinct CDR3 sequences, about 32% of them singletons, with 0.5% to 0.6% in the top ten. These receptors are not linked to any known antigen. The sequencing input was blood. The receptors stem from a girl under 18 with multiple sclerosis.

V gene TRBV15 combines with J gene TRBJ2-7; 8 positions agree with TRBD2. V lost 0 bases, J lost 5 bases, and 9 bases stayed unmatched. In germline, CDR1 is LNHNV, CDR2 YYDKDF (reference sequence). The CDR3 loop spans 16 amino acids. The CDR3 DNA reads as TGTGCCACCAGCAGAGATCGAGCGGGAGCCCCTCACGAGCAGTACTTC. Amino acids: CATSRDRAGAPHEQYF.

The chain recombines TRBV20-1 with TRBJ1-6, with a tentative D call TRBD1 (6 bases). CDR3 length equals 13 residues. Trimming took 3 bases from V and 11 from J, leaving 14 bases between them. Germline V gives CDR1 DFQATT, CDR2 SNEGSKA (reference sequence). The CDR3 nucleotides are TGCAGTGCTAGGGCAGGGGATGGGGCACCCCTCCACTTT. Residues: CSARAGDGAPLHF.

The gene calls are TRBV6-4 and TRBJ2-2; 12 nucleotides line up with TRBD1. The germline gives CDR1 MRHNA, CDR2 SNTAGT. V was pared by 6 bases and J by 5 bases, with 4 bases of the junction left unmatched. This CDR3 spans 15 amino acids. CDR3 sequence reads: CASSPGQGATGELFF. CDR3 DNA sequence: TGTGCCAGCAGCCCGGGACAGGGGGCAACCGGGGAGCTGTTTTTT.

V and J are TRBV29-1 and TRBJ1-1; D perhaps matches TRBD1 (6 bases). The ends were cut back, 5 bases at V and 1 base at J, with 14 bases in the middle. The CDR3 runs to 14 residues. Looked up from germline, CDR1 is SQVTM and CDR2 is ANQGSEA. The CDR3 is CSVTRTVRNTEAFF. Written as DNA, the CDR3 is TGCAGCGTTACCCGGACAGTTCGGAACACTGAAGCTTTCTTT. The complete variable domain, with remaining parts taken from reference TRBV29-1 and TRBJ1-1, reads SAVISQKPSRDICQRGTSLTIQCQVDSQVTMMFWYRQQPGQSLTLIATANQGSEATYESGFVIDKFPISRPNLTFSTLTVSNMSPEDSSIYLCSVTRTVRNTEAFFGQGTRLTVV.

This clonotype was found a few times. The V and J genes are TRBV7-8 and TRBJ2-1; 13 nucleotides line up with TRBD2. The V gene's germline CDR1 is SGHVS and CDR2 FQNEAQ. The ends lost 7 bases at V and 8 bases at J; junction bases unmatched: 8. CDR3 length: 15 amino acids. The CDR3: CASNGWTSGSYEQFF. As DNA, the CDR3 is TGTGCCAGCAACGGATGGACTAGCGGGAGTTATGAGCAGTTCTTC. The full variable domain, with the rest looked up from reference TRBV7-8 and TRBJ2-1, is GAGVSQSPRYKVAKRGQDVALRCDPISGHVSLFWYQQALGQGPEFLTYFQNEAQLDKSGLPSDRFFAERPEGSVSTLKIQRTQQEDSAVYLCASNGWTSGSYEQFFGPGTRLTVL.

The chain employs TRBV6-1 and TRBJ2-7; 14 nucleotides match TRBD2. CDR1 is MNHNS and CDR2 is SASEGT in the germline V gene. After removal of 6 bases from V and 0 bases from J, the junction contained 7 bases not matched to a gene. This CDR3 has 17 amino acids. As DNA, the CDR3 is TGTGCCAGCAGGAGGGGACTAGCGGGAGTCTTCTCCTACGAGCAGTACTTC. This codes for CASRRGLAGVFSYEQYF.

This clonotype was counted a few times. The J gene is TRBJ2-5, the V gene TRBV6-1, with a weak D call TRBD1 (5 bases). The CDR3 covers 18 residues. CDR1 is MNHNS, CDR2 SASEGT, per germline. V was shortened by 5 bases and J by 3 bases, with 25 bases between the two germline ends. The CDR3 loop is CASSPYMELGPGEETQYF. The DNA for the CDR3 is TGTGCCAGCAGTCCCTATATGGAGTTGGGGCCTGGGGAAGAGACCCAGTACTTC.

This rearrangement joins TRBV6-2 or TRBV6-3 to TRBJ1-1, with D unclear. V lost 5 bases to trimming and J lost 1 base, with 11 bases between them. This CDR3 spans 14 amino acids. Germline CDR1 reads MNHEY; CDR2 reads SVGEGT. The CDR3 coding sequence is TGTGCCAGCAGTCCCCCCTATGGGAACACTGAAGCTTTCTTT. Its protein is CASSPPYGNTEAFF.

This chain links TRBV20-1 with TRBJ2-2, with TRBD1 matching 7 bases. The CDR3 length is 14 residues. The ends lost 5 bases at V and 5 bases at J; junction bases unmatched: 8. Germline assignment: CDR1 DFQATT and CDR2 SNEGSKA (reference sequence). Here the CDR3 DNA reads TGCAGTGCTCTGGGGGACAGCAGTACCGGGGAGCTGTTTTTT. The encoded protein is CSALGDSSTGELFF.

This CDR3 is CASSSETNYGYTF. CDR3 nucleotide sequence: TGCGCCAGCAGCTCCGAGACAAACTATGGCTACACCTTC. The chain is built from TRBV5-1 and TRBJ1-2; D unclear. The germline V gene has CDR1 SGHRS and CDR2 YFSETQ. CDR3 length equals 13 residues. Trimming removed 3 bases from V and 2 bases from J, with 8 bases in between.

This clonotype has a single count. At one of its ends the junction is not consistent with the germline gene, which may arise from a read error. The rearrangement joins TRBV14 to TRBJ1-3, with D unclear. The CDR3 has 14 amino acids. Germline V gene sequence: CDR1 SGHDN, CDR2 FVKESK. The CDR3 DNA sequence: TGTGCCAGCAGCCAAGTCCTCTCTGGAAACATCATATATTTT. It specifies CASSQVLSGNIIYF.

This clonotype has only a few counts. The rearrangement uses TRBV5-6 and TRBJ2-6, with 8 bases that match TRBD1. CDR3 length equals 18 residues. J was trimmed by 0 bases and V by 4 bases; bases with no gene match: 9. CDR1 and CDR2 (germline): SGHDT, YYEEEE. The CDR3 region is CASSTLVGQGSGANVLTF. CDR3 in DNA: TGTGCCAGCAGCACATTGGTCGGACAGGGCTCTGGGGCCAACGTCCTGACTTTC.

This clonotype showed up many times. V gene TRBV11-2 combines with J gene TRBJ1-2; 8 bases are a match to TRBD1. Germline assignment: CDR1 SGHAT and CDR2 FQNNGV. Losses at the gene ends were 5 bases for V and 0 bases for J; bases not matched to a gene: 23. This CDR3 contains 21 residues. The DNA of the CDR3 is TGTGCCAGCAGCCCTAAGTATAGACAGGGGACTCCCGAGTTAGCTAACTATGGCTACACCTTC. It specifies CASSPKYRQGTPELANYGYTF. The full variable domain, rest sourced from reference TRBV11-2 and TRBJ1-2, is EAGVAQSPRYKIIEKRQSVAFWCNPISGHATLYWYQQILGQGPKLLIQFQNNGVVDDSQLPKDRFSAERLKGVDSTLKIQPAKLEDSAVYLCASSPKYRQGTPELANYGYTFGSGTRLTVV.

This clonotype was observed at least ten times. The rearrangement links TRBV7-9 to TRBJ2-3, with D uncertain. V was pared by 2 bases and J by 6 bases, with 6 bases between. The CDR3 has 12 amino acids. Per the germline V gene, CDR1 is SEHNR and CDR2 is FQNEAQ (reference sequence). The CDR3 protein is CASSLLDDTQYF. The CDR3 region has the DNA TGTGCCAGCAGCTTATTGGACGATACGCAGTATTTT.

This chain links TRBV20-1 with TRBJ2-4, with D uncertain. Germline V gene data show CDR1 as DFQATT and CDR2 as SNEGSKA (reference sequence). The CDR3 is made up of 14 amino acids. Between the trimmed V and J ends, which lost 3 bases and 1 base, there was a span of 10 bases. This chain's CDR3 is CSASGPKAKNIQYF. For the CDR3, the DNA is TGCAGTGCTAGCGGTCCGAAGGCCAAAAACATTCAGTACTTC.

This clonotype was picked up a small number of times. The V and J genes are TRBV15 and TRBJ1-2, with no clear D. This CDR3 comprises 15 residues. The V gene lost 0 bases and the J gene lost 6 bases, with 14 bases spanning the gap. CDR1 and CDR2 from the germline V gene are LNHNV and YYDKDF (reference sequence). The CDR3 loop is CATSRDLQKYNGYTF. In nucleotides, the CDR3 is TGTGCCACCAGCAGAGATTTGCAGAAATACAATGGCTACACCTTC.

This chain uses TRBV2 with TRBJ2-1, with 9 bases matching TRBD2. The CDR3 is 12 amino acids. CDR1 SNHLY and CDR2 FYNNEI come from the germline V gene. V trimming: 7 bases; J trimming: 14 bases; junction bases outside the gene matches: 9. The CDR3 here is CASKFSGGIKFF. CDR3 nucleotides: TGTGCCAGCAAATTTAGCGGGGGAATAAAGTTCTTC.

This rearrangement joins TRBV19 to TRBJ2-6; 8 bases align to TRBD1. CDR1 and CDR2 (germline): LNHDA, SQIVND (reference sequence). The trim removed 4 bases at V and 4 bases at J, leaving 9 bases unmatched. CDR3 size: 17 residues. The CDR3 spells CASSKNQGALGANVLTF. The CDR3 DNA is TGTGCCAGTAGTAAAAATCAGGGGGCTTTGGGGGCCAACGTCCTGACTTTC.

The chain is built from TRBV5-4 and TRBJ2-3, with 8 bases aligning to TRBD1. Germline V gene data show CDR1 as SGHNT and CDR2 as YYREEE (reference sequence). This CDR3 is built from 15 residues. V gave up 3 bases and J gave up 1 base; unmatched junction bases: 4. CDR3 sequence (DNA): TGTGCCAGCAGCTATCTGACAGGGGGCACAGATACGCAGTATTTT. Encoded protein: CASSYLTGGTDTQYF.

This clonotype was picked up a small number of times. This chain joins TRBV9 and TRBJ2-2; D is perhaps TRBD1 or TRBD2 (6 bases each). The CDR3 covers 17 residues. Germline CDR1 SGDLS, CDR2 YYNGEE. Trimming took off 0 bases at V and 2 bases at J, with 14 bases between the two ends. The CDR3 spells CASSVEVGGPNTGELFF. The CDR3, as DNA: TGTGCCAGCAGCGTAGAGGTAGGGGGGCCTAACACCGGGGAGCTGTTTTTT.

This clonotype has only a few counts. This chain connects TRBV20-1 to TRBJ2-1, with 8 bases fitting TRBD2. V shed 5 bases, J shed 5 bases, and the junction held 11 bases outside the gene matches. The length of the CDR3 is 15 residues. The germline V gene encodes CDR1 DFQATT and CDR2 SNEGSKA (reference sequence). The CDR3: CSAQGLAGSNNEQFF. The DNA for the CDR3 is TGCAGTGCTCAAGGCCTAGCGGGTAGTAACAATGAGCAGTTCTTC.

This clonotype has just a few counts. The rearrangement uses TRBV10-2 and TRBJ2-3, with 7 bases lining up with TRBD1. This CDR3 contains 12 residues. V trimming: 10 bases; J trimming: 2 bases; junction bases outside the gene matches: 3. CDR1 and CDR2 (germline): WSHSY, SAAADI. CDR3 sequence: CATTGTTDTQYF. CDR3 nucleotide sequence: TGCGCCACGACAGGGACCACAGATACGCAGTATTTT.

The genes are TRBV10-1 and TRBJ2-6, with a possible D match to TRBD2 (6 bases). Germline CDR1 and CDR2: WNHNN and SYGVQD (reference sequence). With 6 bases removed from V and 0 bases from J, the gap between germline ends came to 9 bases. The CDR3 spans 15 residues. DNA of the CDR3: TGCGCCAGCAGCGCGGGGATCTCTGGGGCCAACGTCCTGACTTTC. It translates to CASSAGISGANVLTF.

CDR3 coding DNA: TGTGCCAGTAGACCGGGACAGGAAAAAAACATTCAGTACTTC. Its translation is CASRPGQEKNIQYF. This sequence joins TRBV19 and TRBJ2-5; 8 bases are a match to TRBD1. The J call may be incorrect, as the DNA end agrees better with TRBJ2-4. CDR3 length: 14 residues. The germline V gene encodes CDR1 LNHDA and CDR2 SQIVND (reference sequence).

This clonotype was observed a few times. The V call is TRBV28, the J call TRBJ1-2; 9 bases fit TRBD1. The germline gives CDR1 MDHEN, CDR2 SYDVKM. CDR3 length: 14 amino acids. J was trimmed by 8 bases and V by 4 bases; bases with no gene match: 8. The CDR3 here is CASSSDRGWRGYTF. The CDR3 nucleotides are TGTGCCAGCAGTTCGGACAGGGGCTGGCGAGGCTACACCTTC.

This clonotype came up a few times. The chain joins TRBV20-1 to TRBJ1-2; possible D gene TRBD1, 5 bases. Looked up from germline, CDR1 is DFQATT and CDR2 is SNEGSKA (reference sequence). The CDR3 sequence is 13 residues long. Trimming shortened V by 5 bases and J by 4 bases, and 14 bases separated the two germline ends. The CDR3 DNA reads TGCAGTGCTTCGCGGGGGTACAGCTATGGCTACACCTTC. Translation: CSASRGYSYGYTF.

This clonotype has a handful of counts. The rearrangement joins TRBV24-1 to TRBJ2-1; 10 nucleotides line up with TRBD2. The germline V gene encodes CDR1 KGHDR and CDR2 SFDVKD. The CDR3 consists of 16 residues. Trimming at V came to 4 bases and at J to 1 base, leaving 3 bases not matched to a gene. The chain's CDR3 is CATSELAGTSYNEQFF. The CDR3 DNA reads TGTGCCACCAGTGAACTAGCGGGGACATCCTACAATGAGCAGTTCTTC.

Concerning this clonotype: A read error may explain this, as a much larger clone is one base away. V gene TRBV5-1 combines with J gene TRBJ2-5; D is uncertain. The germline V and J ends were trimmed by 10 bases and 3 bases, with 19 bases remaining between them. The CDR3 length is 14 residues. Looked up from germline, CDR1 is SGHRS and CDR2 is YFSETQ. CDR3 protein: CAGTTLGSEETQYF. The CDR3 coding sequence is TGCGCCGGTACCACCCTAGGAAGCGAAGAGACCCAGTACTTC.

Note on this clonotype: The junction shows a germline mismatch at one end, possibly a read error. CDR3 protein: CSVALAAAYDEQFF. CDR3 nucleotides: TGCAGCGTCGCGCTAGCGGCCGCCTACGATGAGCAGTTCTTC. The rearrangement joins TRBV29-1 to TRBJ2-1, with TRBD2 identical over 7 bases. CDR1 and CDR2 (germline): SQVTM, ANQGSEA. This CDR3 contains 14 residues.

This clonotype was seen more than once but under ten times. This chain connects TRBV29-1 to TRBJ2-5; D is uncertain. Germline V gene data show CDR1 as SQVTM and CDR2 as ANQGSEA. V was trimmed by 1 base and J by 5 bases, leaving 20 bases between them. This CDR3 spans 16 amino acids. CDR3 bases: TGCAGCGTTGAAGGTGTTAGGGCAGATTGGATCGAGACCCAGTACTTC. The encoded protein is CSVEGVRADWIETQYF.